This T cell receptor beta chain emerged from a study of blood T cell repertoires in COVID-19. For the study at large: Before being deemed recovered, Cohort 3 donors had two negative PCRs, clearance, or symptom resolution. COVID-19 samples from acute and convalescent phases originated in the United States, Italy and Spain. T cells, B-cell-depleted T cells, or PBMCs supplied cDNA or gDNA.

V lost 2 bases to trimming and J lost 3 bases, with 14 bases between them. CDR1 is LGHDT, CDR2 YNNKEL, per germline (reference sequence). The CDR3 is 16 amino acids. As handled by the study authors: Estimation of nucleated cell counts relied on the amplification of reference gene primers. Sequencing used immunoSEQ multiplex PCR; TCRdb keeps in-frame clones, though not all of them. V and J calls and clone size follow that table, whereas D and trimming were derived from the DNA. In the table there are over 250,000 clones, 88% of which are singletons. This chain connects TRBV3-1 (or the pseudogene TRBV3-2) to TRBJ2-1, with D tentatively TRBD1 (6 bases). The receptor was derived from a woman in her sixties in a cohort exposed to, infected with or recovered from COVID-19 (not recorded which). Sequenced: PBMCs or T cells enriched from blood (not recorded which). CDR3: CASSQRPDRLYNEQFF. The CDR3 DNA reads TGTGCCAGCAGCCAAAGACCGGACAGACTCTACAATGAGCAGTTCTTC.